This TCR beta chain was profiled in a study of T cells in Graves' hyperthyroidism and ophthalmopathy. Study-wide background: It was at initial diagnosis, before any treatment, that peripheral blood was collected. Study-level findings and limits: The model identified upcoming ophthalmopathy a median about six months ahead of onset.

Template material for amplifying TCR beta CDR3 regions consisted of RNA transcripts. The study used the HTBI primer set for a first-round RT-PCR of the TCR CDR3. Using its own MiXCR run on the multiplex PCR reads, TCRdb lists one record per CDR3 protein. The repertoire holds 400,000 to 550,000 distinct CDR3 sequences, with approximately 15% as singletons. The length of the CDR3 is 15 residues. Per germline, CDR1 SGHDN and CDR2 FVKESK. Deletions cut 3 bases from V and 4 bases from J, with 13 bases between. This clonotype was seen more than once but under ten times. Its target is unknown. Patients aged 18 to 65 had newly diagnosed hyperthyroidism lasting under 2 months. Isolation of PBMCs was performed on around 9.7 ml fresh peripheral blood.

The sequence derives from a young woman with Graves' hyperthyroidism. This chain uses TRBV14 with TRBJ1-3; D is uncertain. Sequencing was performed on blood. The CDR3: CASSHSGLGGNTIYF. DNA of the CDR3: TGTGCCAGCAGCCATTCCGGGCTAGGAGGAAACACCATATATTTT.